The clone carrying this T cell receptor beta chain was detected many times. Its target is unknown. The V segment lost 5 bases and the J segment 6 bases; nucleotides outside the gene matches: 10. The CDR3 has 14 residues. Germline CDR1 is SQVTM and CDR2 is ANQGSEA. The sample is drawn from a study of human T cells and chemical hapten exposure. Regarding time point: patch test 3, about 24 weeks after DPC sensitization. Treatment specified: therapeutic diphenylcyclopropenone sensitization with weekly scalp DPC. Before extraction, the whole blood was not fractionated, and total RNA was taken from it. Study-wide results and caveats: After DPC sensitization, TCRs above 1 in 1000 frequency showed no change.

Attachment of unique molecular identifiers to individual cDNA molecules was performed in the library. TCRdb used MiXCR to reprocess the RACE reads, holding one entry per CDR3 protein. The sample includes about 82,000 distinct CDR3 sequences, roughly 10% of them seen just once. The TCR originated in a woman aged 50 to 60 with alopecia areata. Some clones in this sample may be carry-over from other donors' samples. The input for sequencing was whole blood, taken in connection with sensitization to the hapten diphenylcyclopropenone (DPC). The J gene is TRBJ1-1, the V gene TRBV29-1, with 9 bases aligning to TRBD1. CDR3 DNA sequence: TGCAGCGTTATTTTGACAGGGGGGGTCGCTGAAGCTTTCTTT. It specifies CSVILTGGVAEAFF.